These 32 T cell receptor beta chains share one sample of origin, sequenced in a study of blood T cell repertoires in COVID-19. Assay used: immunoSEQ multiplex PCR; TCRdb lists only in-frame clones, some missing. The table lists roughly 260,000 clones, 88% of them singletons, with 3.5% to 4.5% in the top ten. The sequenced sample consisted of peripheral blood. Every receptor here comes from a man in his 60s who had recovered from COVID-19.

The chain joins TRBV5-1 to TRBJ2-1; D is perhaps TRBD2 (6 bases). The V gene's germline CDR1 is SGHRS and CDR2 YFSETQ. Trimming took 6 bases from V and 4 from J, leaving 8 bases between them. The CDR3 has 12 amino acids. For the CDR3, the DNA is TGCGCCAGCATCGGGGGTTACAATGAGCAGTTCTTC. It translates to CASIGGYNEQFF. The variable domain in full, completed from reference TRBV5-1 and TRBJ2-1, reads KAGVTQTPRYLIKTRGQQVTLSCSPISGHRSVSWYQQTPGQGLQFLFEYFSETQRNKGNFPGRFSGRQFSNSRSEMNVSTLELGDSALYLCASIGGYNEQFFGPGTRLTVL.

The chain couples TRBV9 to TRBJ2-6, with TRBD1 matching over 7 bases. Germline V lookup: CDR1 SGDLS, CDR2 YYNGEE. Germline trimming cut 4 bases from V and 2 bases from J; bases unmatched to any gene: 9. This CDR3 region has 17 residues. The CDR3 reads CASSPRQGPTGANVLTF. The CDR3 region has the DNA TGTGCCAGCAGCCCGAGACAGGGTCCCACTGGGGCCAACGTCCTGACTTTC.

As concerns this clone: The junction shows a germline mismatch at one end, possibly a read error. The chain combines TRBV9 with TRBJ2-2; weak D call: TRBD2 (5 bases). From germline, CDR1 is SGDLS and CDR2 YYNGEE. The CDR3 is 15 residues long. CDR3 in amino acids: CASSVDPLNTGELFF. The CDR3 bases are TGTGCCAGCAGCGTAGACCCTTTGAACACCGGGGAACTGTTTTTT.

This sequence joins TRBV27 and TRBJ1-1; possible D gene TRBD1, 6 bases. The V gene's germline CDR1 is MNHEY and CDR2 SMNVEV (reference sequence). The CDR3 is made up of 14 amino acids. Trimming took off 4 bases at V and 4 bases at J, with 13 bases between the two ends. DNA of the CDR3: TGTGCCAGCAGTTGGGGGGGCGGGGGCACTGAAGCTTTCTTT. This gives the protein CASSWGGGGTEAFF.

The chain has TRBV7-6 and TRBJ2-1, with 9 bases matching TRBD1. With 5 bases clipped from V and 3 bases from J, the junction kept 11 bases outside the gene matches. CDR1 is SGHVS and CDR2 is FNYEAQ in the germline V gene. The CDR3 is 17 amino acids. The chain's CDR3 is CASSPNPVTGGYNEQFF. The CDR3 DNA sequence: TGTGCCAGCAGCCCGAACCCTGTGACAGGGGGCTACAATGAGCAGTTCTTC. The full variable domain, rest sourced from reference TRBV7-6 and TRBJ2-1, is GAGVSQSPRYKVTKRGQDVALRCDPISGHVSLYWYRQALGQGPEFLTYFNYEAQQDKSGLPNDRFSAERPEGSISTLTIQRTEQRDSAMYRCASSPNPVTGGYNEQFFGPGTRLTVL.

This sequence joins TRBV5-1 and TRBJ2-5; 9 bases line up with TRBD1. Trimming cost V 4 bases and J 0 bases; bases outside gene matches: 4. CDR3 length equals 15 residues. Germline loops: CDR1 SGHRS, CDR2 YFSETQ. The CDR3 region is CASSRGTGNQETQYF. The CDR3 DNA is TGCGCCAGCAGCCGCGGGACAGGGAACCAAGAGACCCAGTACTTC.

This clone has a single count. The chain employs TRBV29-1 and TRBJ2-7, with TRBD1 matching 8 bases. The CDR3 spans 12 residues. Germline lookup yields CDR1 SQVTM and CDR2 ANQGSEA. V was pared by 2 bases and J by 7 bases, with 4 bases of the junction left unmatched. CDR3 sequence: CSVESRGREQYF. The DNA for the CDR3 is TGCAGCGTTGAAAGCAGGGGGCGAGAGCAGTACTTC.

This clone was counted only a few times. The rearrangement uses TRBV11-2 and TRBJ1-3; D not certain. V dropped 3 bases and J dropped 4 bases, with 13 bases sitting between them. This CDR3 has 15 residues. CDR1 and CDR2 (germline): SGHAT, FQNNGV. CDR3 bases: TGTGCCAGCAGCTTTTTCTCAGAAAACGGAAACACCATATATTTT. Its protein product is CASSFFSENGNTIYF.

Concerning this clone itself: Just one base apart from a much larger clone, this may be a read error. The rearrangement links TRBV7-2 to TRBJ2-3, with 13 bases identical to TRBD2. CDR1 and CDR2 from the germline V gene are SGHTA and FQGNSA. V was clipped by 3 bases and J by 1 base; unmatched bases: 1. This CDR3 has 16 amino acids. The CDR3 spells CASSFGTSGGTDTQYF. The CDR3 nucleotides are TGTGCCAGCAGCTTTGGGACTAGCGGGGGCACAGATACGCAGTATTTT.

The chain is built from TRBV2 and TRBJ1-3; D is perhaps TRBD1 (6 bases). The germline CDR1 and CDR2 sequences are SNHLY and FYNNEI. The CDR3 length is 14 residues. Trimming removed 4 bases at V and 4 bases at J, with 11 bases between. CDR3 coding DNA: TGTGCCAGCAGTGGGCTTCAGGGGGGAAACACCATATATTTT. Its protein product is CASSGLQGGNTIYF.

The J gene is TRBJ1-2, the V gene TRBV7-8; D not resolved. With 1 base removed from V and 6 bases from J, the gap between germline ends came to 15 bases. From germline, CDR1 is SGHVS and CDR2 FQNEAQ. The CDR3 has 15 amino acids. The CDR3 region has the DNA TGTGCCAGCAGCTTAGGAGTCTGGCAGGAGGATGGCTACACCTTC. This sequence encodes CASSLGVWQEDGYTF. The complete variable domain, with remaining parts taken from reference TRBV7-8 and TRBJ1-2, reads GAGVSQSPRYKVAKRGQDVALRCDPISGHVSLFWYQQALGQGPEFLTYFQNEAQLDKSGLPSDRFFAERPEGSVSTLKIQRTQQEDSAVYLCASSLGVWQEDGYTFGSGTRLTVV.

The V call is TRBV7-2, the J call TRBJ2-7, with 11 bases matching TRBD1. Germline trimming cut 5 bases from V and 4 bases from J; bases unmatched to any gene: 10. Germline V gives CDR1 SGHTA, CDR2 FQGNSA. CDR3 length: 16 residues. CDR3 region: CASSPASGTGGYEQYF. CDR3 bases: TGTGCCAGCAGCCCCGCCTCCGGGACAGGGGGGTACGAGCAGTACTTC.

The chain combines TRBV5-1 with TRBJ2-5; 7 bases align to TRBD1. CDR3 length: 17 amino acids. Germline values: CDR1 SGHRS, CDR2 YFSETQ. V lost 4 bases to trimming and J lost 2 bases; unmatched junction nucleotides: 14. CDR3 sequence: CASSQTLTGFPQETQYF. The DNA of the CDR3 is TGCGCCAGCAGCCAGACGCTGACAGGGTTTCCTCAAGAGACCCAGTACTTC.

The chain links TRBV2 to TRBJ1-1; 12 nucleotides align to TRBD1. CDR3 length equals 18 residues. Germline values: CDR1 SNHLY, CDR2 FYNNEI. After removal of 4 bases from V and 1 base from J, the junction contained 10 bases not matched to a gene. Written as DNA, the CDR3 is TGTGCCAGCAGTGGGACGTACGGGACAGGGGGCACGAACACTGAAGCTTTCTTT. It translates to CASSGTYGTGGTNTEAFF.

The CDR3 DNA follows: TGTGCCAGCCTCAGGGGTCTCCAGGGGTCCCAGCATTTT. It specifies CASLRGLQGSQHF. The chain has TRBV6-5 and TRBJ1-5; D is possibly TRBD1 (6 bases). Between the trimmed V and J ends, which lost 8 bases and 11 bases, there was a span of 19 bases. CDR3 length equals 13 residues. Germline loops: CDR1 MNHEY, CDR2 SVGAGI.

The CDR3 sequence: CASSQRDLSYTF. The CDR3 DNA reads TGTGCCAGCAGCCAAAGGGACTTGAGCTACACCTTC. This chain uses TRBV2 with TRBJ1-2, with a tentative D call TRBD1 (5 bases). This CDR3 contains 12 residues. Trimming took 6 bases from V and 9 from J, leaving 14 bases between them. In germline, CDR1 is SNHLY, CDR2 FYNNEI.

V gene TRBV10-1 combines with J gene TRBJ2-1, with 8 nucleotides matching TRBD2. This CDR3 contains 17 residues. V trimming: 4 bases; J trimming: 8 bases; junction bases outside the gene matches: 16. CDR1 and CDR2 from the germline V gene are WNHNN and SYGVQD (reference sequence). In DNA, the CDR3 is TGCGCCAGCAGTGGGTCGATAATTGGTGGGACTAGGTATGAGCAGTTCTTC. It codes for CASSGSIIGGTRYEQFF.

The V call is TRBV6-5, the J call TRBJ2-4, with D possibly being TRBD2 (7 bases). From germline, CDR1 is MNHEY and CDR2 SVGAGI. Deletions cut 6 bases from V and 2 bases from J, with 11 bases between. The CDR3 covers 14 residues. CDR3 in DNA: TGTGCCAGCAGCTCGGGGGGCCCCAAAAACATTCAGTACTTC. Protein: CASSSGGPKNIQYF.

This chain links TRBV7-2 with TRBJ1-2; D might be TRBD1 (6 bases). The V end was cut by 5 bases, the J end by 1 base, with 8 bases between. Germline CDR1 SGHTA, CDR2 FQGNSA. The CDR3 runs to 13 residues. The CDR3 spells CASSQDSNYGYTF. The DNA of the CDR3 is TGTGCCAGCAGCCAGGACAGTAACTATGGCTACACCTTC.

This clone was seen only once. The rearrangement links TRBV6-6 to TRBJ2-7, with 11 bases that match TRBD2. J lost 2 bases, V lost 4 bases, and 1 base had no gene match. The CDR3 runs 14 residues. Germline V gene sequence: CDR1 MNHNY, CDR2 SVGAGI (reference sequence). This chain's CDR3 is CASSFSGGAYEQYF. As DNA, the CDR3 is TGTGCCAGCAGTTTTAGCGGGGGGGCCTACGAGCAGTACTTC.

The V and J genes are TRBV7-9 and TRBJ1-1; 7 positions match TRBD1. The CDR3 sequence is 13 residues long. Germline values: CDR1 SEHNR, CDR2 FQNEAQ (reference sequence). J gave up 11 bases and V 5 bases, and 11 bases lay outside the gene matches. CDR3 region: CASSPRTGPRAFF. The CDR3 bases are TGTGCCAGCAGCCCCCGGACAGGTCCGAGGGCTTTCTTT.

This clone was seen more than once but under ten times. This chain uses TRBV7-3 with TRBJ2-1, with a possible D match to TRBD2 (6 bases). The CDR3 sequence is 16 residues long. V was clipped by 4 bases and J by 0 bases, with 13 bases between them. Germline assignment: CDR1 SGHTA and CDR2 FQGTGA. The CDR3 spells CASSSTGTLSYNEQFF. The DNA of the CDR3 is TGTGCCAGCAGCTCGACCGGGACTCTCTCCTACAATGAGCAGTTCTTC.

The rearrangement joins TRBV9 to TRBJ1-4; D not certain. Trimming took 0 bases from V and 4 from J, leaving 7 bases between them. CDR3 length: 14 residues. Per germline, CDR1 SGDLS and CDR2 YYNGEE. CDR3 sequence (DNA): TGTGCCAGCAGCGTAGGAGGGCTTAATGAAAAACTGTTTTTT. Protein: CASSVGGLNEKLFF.

This clone was counted a few times. The chain recombines TRBV4-1 with TRBJ1-1; 8 bases are shared with TRBD1. Germline CDR1 MGHRA, CDR2 YSYEKL. The junction had 4 bases not matched to a gene; V was cut back by 0 bases and J by 4 bases. CDR3 length equals 15 residues. The CDR3 DNA sequence: TGCGCCAGCAGCCAAGAGCCGACAGGGGTCACTGAAGCTTTCTTT. It yields the protein CASSQEPTGVTEAFF.

The rearrangement uses TRBV4-2 and TRBJ1-3; 8 bases line up with TRBD1. This CDR3 is built from 15 residues. V lost 6 bases, J lost 6 bases, and 10 bases stayed unmatched. The germline V gene has CDR1 LGHNA and CDR2 YNFKEQ. The CDR3 loop is CASRLNQGAENTIYF. DNA for the CDR3: TGTGCCAGCAGACTAAACCAGGGGGCGGAAAACACCATATATTTT.

V and J are TRBV3-1 (or the pseudogene TRBV3-2) and TRBJ2-3; 10 bases line up with TRBD2. After removal of 1 base from V and 1 base from J, the junction contained 2 bases not matched to a gene. This CDR3 comprises 16 residues. CDR1 is LGHDT and CDR2 is YNNKEL in the germline V gene (reference sequence). CDR3 amino acids: CASSQGGTSGTDTQYF. The CDR3 nucleotides are TGTGCCAGCAGCCAAGGCGGGACTAGCGGCACAGATACGCAGTATTTT.

Remarks on this clone: The germline gene is not matched at one end of the junction; a read error may be the cause. V is TRBV18 and J is TRBJ2-2, with 10 bases aligning to TRBD2. The germline gives CDR1 KGHSH, CDR2 LQKENI. The CDR3 contains 16 residues. CDR3 amino acids: CASSAPSGGITGELFF. The CDR3 bases are TGTGCCAGCTCAGCACCTAGCGGGGGCATCACCGGGGAGCTGTTTTTT. Complete variable domain (other parts from reference TRBV18 and TRBJ2-2): NAGVMQNPRHLVRRRGQEARLRCSPMKGHSHVYWYRQLPEEGLKFMVYLQKENIIDESGMPKERFSAEFPKEGPSILRIQQVVRGDSAAYFCASSAPSGGITGELFFGEGSRLTVL.

This clone has only one observation. J is TRBJ2-1 and V is TRBV2; 10 bases match TRBD1. V gave up 4 bases and J gave up 4 bases; unmatched junction bases: 4. Germline CDR1 and CDR2: SNHLY and FYNNEI. This CDR3 spans 15 amino acids. CDR3 sequence: CASSGGTGAYNEQFF. For the CDR3, the DNA is TGTGCCAGCAGTGGGGGGACAGGGGCTTACAATGAGCAGTTCTTC.

The chain recombines TRBV5-1 with TRBJ2-7; TRBD1 aligns across 9 bases. The CDR3 contains 13 residues. The germline V gene has CDR1 SGHRS and CDR2 YFSETQ. J gave up 1 base and V 7 bases, and 3 bases lay outside the gene matches. CDR3 in DNA: TGCGCCAGCCGGGGGACAGGGTCCTACGAGCAGTACTTC. This gives the protein CASRGTGSYEQYF.

The rearrangement uses TRBV5-4 and TRBJ2-5; 7 bases map to TRBD1. The length of the CDR3 is 17 residues. V dropped 4 bases and J dropped 2; count of bases not matched to a gene: 14. Looked up from germline, CDR1 is SGHNT and CDR2 is YYREEE (reference sequence). The CDR3 sequence is CASSQEPDRHTQETQYF. The DNA of the CDR3 is TGTGCCAGCAGCCAAGAGCCGGACAGGCACACTCAAGAGACCCAGTACTTC.

The V gene is TRBV3-1 (or the pseudogene TRBV3-2), the J gene TRBJ2-1, with TRBD1 matching 7 bases. V was clipped by 4 bases and J by 9 bases; unmatched bases: 18. The length of the CDR3 is 17 residues. Germline CDR1 is LGHDT and CDR2 is YNNKEL (reference sequence). The CDR3 DNA reads as TGTGCCAGCAGCCCTCCCACTAGGAGAGGGGGCCGGGGTGAGCAGTTCTTC. This sequence encodes CASSPPTRRGGRGEQFF.

The rearrangement uses TRBV6-5 and TRBJ2-7; D remains ambiguous. This CDR3 region has 15 residues. Trimming took off 8 bases at V and 2 bases at J, with 19 bases between the two ends. Germline values: CDR1 MNHEY, CDR2 SVGAGI. The CDR3 reads CASSRGPARTYEQYF. The DNA for the CDR3 is TGTGCCAGCTCTCGTGGTCCGGCGAGGACCTACGAGCAGTACTTC.